A selection of T cell receptor beta chains follows, all from one sample in a study of OX40 agonist ivuxolimab in advanced cancers. The protocol was immunoSEQ multiplex PCR, while the TCRdb copy is restricted to in-frame clones and leaves out a portion. In the table there are 30,000 to 45,000 clones, about 81% of which are singletons. This sample comprised CD4+ or CD8+ T cells sorted from blood, obtained in a trial of the OX40 agonist ivuxolimab. Every receptor here comes from an adult with an advanced solid tumor such as melanoma, head and neck, liver or kidney cancer. Each CDR3 is given with its conserved first and last residue. D genes are given only for firm matches. The size of a clone is reported for some rows only, either as once, few or many, or as a class for expanded clones.

V,size,length,D,J,DNA,CDR3
TRBV6-5,.,11,.,TRBJ1-2,TGTGCTCTAGGTTGGAACTATGGCTACACCTTC,CALGWNYGYTF
TRBV5-4,.,15,.,TRBJ2-7,TGTGCCAGCAGCTTGTATGAGGACATTACCTACGAGCAGTACTTC,CASSLYEDITYEQYF
TRBV29-1,.,13,.,TRBJ2-5,TGCAGCGGACAGCACACCTTACAAGAGACCCAGTACTTC,CSGQHTLQETQYF
TRBV30,.,13,TRBD1,TRBJ1-2,TGTGCCTGGAGAAGGGACAGACCTTATGGCTACACCTTC,CAWRRDRPYGYTF
TRBV30,.,15,TRBD1,TRBJ2-4,TGTGCCTGGAGTAGAACTCAGGGGGCAAATCACATTCAGTACTTC,CAWSRTQGANHIQYF
TRBV6-1,.,13,.,TRBJ1-2,TGTGCCAGCTATCGGACGTTGATGGGGGGCTACACCTTC,CASYRTLMGGYTF
TRBV19,.,16,.,TRBJ1-5,TGTGCCAGTAGTATAAGTTGGACTACTCTTCAATCAGCCCAGCATTTT,CASSISWTTLQSAQHF
TRBV6-6,.,13,.,TRBJ1-5,TGTGCCAGTAGACAGTTTAGCAATCAGCCCCAGCATTTT,CASRQFSNQPQHF
TRBV27,.,15,TRBD1,TRBJ2-4,TGTGCCAGCAGTCTGACAGGGGTAACCAAAAACATTCAGTACTTC,CASSLTGVTKNIQYF
TRBV18,.,13,TRBD1,TRBJ1-2,TGTGCCAGCTCCGGGACAGCTAACTATGGCTACACCTTC,CASSGTANYGYTF
TRBV6-1,.,13,TRBD1,TRBJ1-5,TGTGCCAGCAGTGATGACAGGGTACAGCCCCAGCATTTT,CASSDDRVQPQHF
TRBV5-4,.,15,TRBD2,TRBJ2-7,TGTGCCAGCAGTTCCGCCGGGACTAGCGGCTACGAGCAGTACTTC,CASSSAGTSGYEQYF
TRBV5-1,.,14,TRBD1,TRBJ1-2,TGCGCCAGCAGCCTGGACAGGGGCATATATGGCTACACCTTC,CASSLDRGIYGYTF
TRBV5-4,.,14,TRBD2,TRBJ2-7,TGTGCCAGCAGCTCCTTCGGGAGGGTGAGCGAGCAGTACTTC,CASSSFGRVSEQYF
TRBV4-1,.,18,.,TRBJ2-6,TGCGCCAGCAGCCAAGAGGGGCAGGGGCTCTCTGGGGCCAACGTCCTGACTTTC,CASSQEGQGLSGANVLTF
TRBV11-2,.,15,TRBD2,TRBJ2-5,TGTGCCAGCAGCCCAGGACTAGCGGGGGCGGGGACCCAGTACTTC,CASSPGLAGAGTQYF
TRBV19,.,14,.,TRBJ2-1,TGTGCCAGTAGTCCCCAGGGGCTGGTGAATGAGCAGTTCTTC,CASSPQGLVNEQFF
TRBV6-1,.,16,TRBD1,TRBJ1-1,TGTGCCAGCAGTGCCTACCACAGGGGTCGGGACACTGAAGCTTTCTTT,CASSAYHRGRDTEAFF
TRBV4-3,few,17,TRBD1,TRBJ2-4,TGCGCCAGCAGCCAAAGACAGGGACAGTTAGCCAAAAACATTCAGTACTTC,CASSQRQGQLAKNIQYF
TRBV28,.,16,.,TRBJ1-3,TGTGCCAGCAGTTTGGCTGGCAGACACTCTGGAAACACCATATATTTT,CASSLAGRHSGNTIYF
TRBV11-2,.,14,TRBD1,TRBJ2-7,TGTGCCAGCAGCGCGGACAGGGGGACCTACGAGCAGTACTTC,CASSADRGTYEQYF
TRBV6-5,once,15,.,TRBJ1-2,TGTGCCAGCAGTTACACGGCGACAAGGAACTATGGCTACACCTTC,CASSYTATRNYGYTF
TRBV7-2,.,13,.,TRBJ1-2,TGTGCCAGCACCCACCGAGAAGGGTATGGCTACACCTTC,CASTHREGYGYTF
TRBV9,.,15,.,TRBJ2-2,TGTGCCAGCAGCGTATCTTCAGTTAACACCGGGGAGCTGTTTTTT,CASSVSSVNTGELFF
TRBV7-8,.,14,TRBD1,TRBJ2-5,TGTGCCAGCAGCTTTCGGACAGGGGCAGAGACCCAGTACTTC,CASSFRTGAETQYF
TRBV27,.,13,.,TRBJ1-6,TGTGCCAGCAGTTTTCGTCCCAATTCACCCCTCCACTTT,CASSFRPNSPLHF
TRBV6-5,.,16,TRBD2,TRBJ2-2,TGTGCCAGCAGTTACGGGCGGGAGGGCCCTCCCGGGGAGCTGTTTTTT,CASSYGREGPPGELFF
TRBV28,.,15,.,TRBJ2-5,TGTGCCAGCAGTTTAGACAGTGCGTACCAAGAGACCCAGTACTTC,CASSLDSAYQETQYF
TRBV6-5,few,15,.,TRBJ1-2,TGTGCCAGCAGTAGAGCCCAGGGGCCTAGTAATGGCTACACCTTC,CASSRAQGPSNGYTF
TRBV5-6,.,15,.,TRBJ2-3,TGTGCCAGCAGCTTTGGACCCAAGAGGGCAGATACGCAGTATTTT,CASSFGPKRADTQYF
TRBV4-1,.,14,.,TRBJ2-3,TGCGCCAGCAGCCAAGATTATAGGAGAGGTACGCAGTATTTT,CASSQDYRRGTQYF
TRBV6-5,.,14,.,TRBJ2-7,TGTGCCAGCACCTTGACGAAGGGACAAGGGGAGCAGTACTTC,CASTLTKGQGEQYF
TRBV2,once,14,TRBD1,TRBJ2-1,TGTGCCAGCAGTCGCGGACAGGGAGGAAATGAGCAGTTCTTC,CASSRGQGGNEQFF
TRBV20-1,.,11,.,TRBJ2-5,TGCAGTGTTTTGAGAAGCGAGACCCAGTACTTC,CSVLRSETQYF
TRBV6-5,.,15,.,TRBJ1-4,TGTGCCAGCAGTTACTCGAGTTGGAGCAATGAAAAACTGTTTTTT,CASSYSSWSNEKLFF
TRBV30,.,14,TRBD2,TRBJ2-1,TGTGCCTGGAGGACTAGCGGGATTGGCAATGAGCAGTTCTTC,CAWRTSGIGNEQFF
TRBV6-5,.,13,.,TRBJ1-1,TGTGCCAGCAGGAGAGGGATGAACACTGAAGCTTTCTTT,CASRRGMNTEAFF
TRBV28,.,15,TRBD1,TRBJ1-4,TGTGCCAGCAGTTTATGGGACAGGGAAAGTGAAAAACTGTTTTTT,CASSLWDRESEKLFF
TRBV7-2,.,14,TRBD1,TRBJ1-6,TGTGCCAGCAGCTTAGGGCCCGGGACAGGGCCCCTCCACTTT,CASSLGPGTGPLHF
TRBV28,once,16,.,TRBJ1-3,TGTGCCAGCAGTACCTGGACAGACTACTCTGGAAACACCATATATTTT,CASSTWTDYSGNTIYF
TRBV10-3,medium-sized,13,.,TRBJ1-4,TGTGCCATCAGGAGGGAGCCTAATGAAAAACTGTTTTTT,CAIRREPNEKLFF
TRBV2,.,13,TRBD1,TRBJ2-7,TGTGCCAGCACCGTCGGACAGGGGCTCGAGCAGTACTTC,CASTVGQGLEQYF